A single sample gave rise to the 25 T cell receptor beta chains below, sequenced in a study of regulatory T cells in long-lasting Graves disease (dated by TCRdb to about 2021). Libraries were built with multiplex PCR. Sequencing was carried out with an Illumina HiSeq 4000. CDR3 regions were amplified by Arm-PCR with iRepertoire HTBI primers to construct TCR beta libraries. TCRdb cleaned the public reads at Q25 with fastp, built clones with MiXCR and kept in-frame beta chains. Every entry covers one CDR3 protein and lists the most common genes and DNA from its rows. The sample has some 500,000 distinct CDR3 sequences on record, around an eighth of them singletons. The ten largest account for roughly 10% of the sample. In light of the paper, this sample's time point label describes: newly diagnosed GD, antithyroid drugs for less than 3 months. For both TCR sequencing and RNA sequencing, RNA was extracted from PBMCs using TRIzol.

The sample also formed part of further work on T cells in Graves' hyperthyroidism and ophthalmopathy.

Material: peripheral blood mononuclear cells (PBMCs), obtained at new diagnosis, from a patient treated with antithyroid drugs. The receptors shown here come from a man aged 25 to 40 with Graves disease. Donor details come from another sample of the same person, matched by shared clones.

This clonotype was picked up many times. This chain joins TRBV12-3 or TRBV12-4 and TRBJ2-7; D is possibly TRBD2 (5 bases). The CDR3 covers 14 residues. V lost 3 bases and J 5 bases, leaving 14 bases between the germline ends. The CDR3 region is CASSLYRGENEQYF. In DNA, the CDR3 is TGTGCCAGCAGTTTGTACCGGGGAGAAAACGAGCAGTACTTC.

In its sample, this clonotype was seen many times. The chain recombines TRBV20-1 with TRBJ1-1; no clear D gene. Between the trimmed V and J ends, which lost 1 base and 3 bases, there was a span of 15 bases. Germline-derived CDR1 and CDR2 are DFQATT and SNEGSKA (reference sequence). The CDR3 contains 15 residues. This chain's CDR3 is CSARVPGGGYTEAFF. CDR3 bases: TGCAGTGCTAGAGTCCCGGGAGGAGGATACACTGAAGCTTTCTTT.

V is TRBV20-1 and J is TRBJ2-3, with D unclear. The CDR3 is made up of 16 amino acids. Germline-derived CDR1 and CDR2 are DFQATT and SNEGSKA (reference sequence). Trimming pared 3 bases from V and 2 bases from J, leaving 18 bases between. The CDR3, as DNA: TGCAGTGCTAGCCCCCTCCGGGCAGGTTCCACAGATACGCAGTATTTT. It translates to CSASPLRAGSTDTQYF.

In its sample, this clonotype was seen many times. The V call is TRBV3-1, the J call TRBJ1-6, with a possible D match to TRBD1 (6 bases). Looked up from germline, CDR1 is LGHDT and CDR2 is YNNKEL (reference sequence). V was pared by 6 bases and J by 8 bases, with 17 bases between. The CDR3 is made up of 15 amino acids. The CDR3 spells CASRRRPGADSPLHF. CDR3 DNA sequence: TGTGCCAGCAGACGAAGACCAGGGGCCGATTCACCCCTCCACTTT.

In its sample, this clonotype was seen a few times. The rearrangement links TRBV3-1 to TRBJ2-7, with TRBD1 identical over 8 bases. V trimming: 5 bases; J trimming: 2 bases; junction bases outside the gene matches: 5. Germline V lookup: CDR1 LGHDT, CDR2 YNNKEL (reference sequence). CDR3 length: 14 amino acids. The CDR3 here is CASSDWTGTYEQYF. The CDR3 DNA reads as TGTGCCAGCAGCGACTGGACAGGGACCTACGAGCAGTACTTC.

This clonotype was seen repeatedly, ten times or more. This chain connects TRBV12-3 or TRBV12-4 to TRBJ2-7, with D maybe TRBD2 (6 bases). The V gene lost 3 bases and the J gene lost 1 base, with 10 bases spanning the gap. The CDR3 contains 14 residues. The CDR3 spells CASSFLSGSYEQYF. CDR3 nucleotide sequence: TGTGCCAGCAGTTTCCTTAGCGGATCCTACGAGCAGTACTTC.

The CDR3 is CASSTDSLYGYTF. The CDR3 coding sequence is TGTGCCAGCAGTACCGACAGTCTATATGGCTACACCTTC. The V call is TRBV12-3 or TRBV12-4, the J call TRBJ1-2; tentative D call: TRBD1 (5 bases). V was cut by 5 bases and J by 5 bases, with 12 bases left in between. This CDR3 has 13 amino acids.

In this sample, this clonotype turned up a few times. The rearrangement joins TRBV19 to TRBJ1-6; D is unclear. Germline V CDR1 and CDR2: LNHDA, SQIVND (reference sequence). The V end was cut by 2 bases, the J end by 7 bases, with 12 bases between. There are 15 residues in the CDR3. CDR3 amino acids: CASSIQAGENSPLHF. As DNA, the CDR3 is TGTGCCAGTAGTATACAAGCAGGCGAAAATTCACCCCTCCACTTT.

At least ten counts were recorded for this clonotype. V is TRBV6-1 and J is TRBJ2-7; D is tentatively TRBD1 or TRBD2 (5 bases each). Trimming left V 10 bases short and J 2 bases short, with 12 bases between. Germline loops: CDR1 MNHNS, CDR2 SASEGT. CDR3 length equals 12 residues. CDR3 nucleotide sequence: TGTGCCACAACCGGGACCACCTACGAGCAGTACTTC. This gives the protein CATTGTTYEQYF.

Regarding this clonotype: Given a much more abundant clone one base away, this may be a read error. The conserved closing phenylalanine or tryptophan is absent in this CDR3, likely reflecting a read error. The chain employs TRBV6-2 or TRBV6-3 and TRBJ1-1, with TRBD1 matching over 7 bases. V gave up 5 bases and J gave up 0 bases; unmatched junction bases: 6. The germline V gene has CDR1 MNHEY and CDR2 SVGEGT. CDR3 length: 15 residues. The CDR3 nucleotides are TGTGCCAGCAGTCCGAACAGGGGCCTGAACACTGAAGCTTTCTCT. Translation gives CASSPNRGLNTEAFS.

This clonotype was picked up one time. A single base separates this from a much larger clone, so it may be a read error. The chain has TRBV29-1 and TRBJ1-1; possibly TRBD1 for D (5 bases). CDR3 length: 13 amino acids. CDR1 is SQVTM, CDR2 ANQGSEA, per germline. DNA of the CDR3: TGCAGCGTTGGCGGACACCAGAACACTGAAGCTCTCTTT. Protein product: CSVGGHQNTEALF.

This clonotype was found a few times. The rearrangement joins TRBV30 to TRBJ1-1; a possible D gene is TRBD1 (5 bases). Per the germline V gene, CDR1 is GTSNPN and CDR2 is SVGIG (reference sequence). The CDR3 has 12 amino acids. Trimming removed 2 bases from V and 4 bases from J, with 8 bases in between. The CDR3 sequence is CAWSRGATEAFF. In DNA form, the CDR3 reads TGTGCCTGGAGTCGAGGGGCCACTGAAGCTTTCTTT.

In this sample, this clonotype turned up a few times. V usage is TRBV18 and J usage is TRBJ2-4; possibly TRBD2 for D (6 bases). Germline CDR1 KGHSH, CDR2 LQKENI. The CDR3 totals 17 residues. The ends were cut back, 1 base at V and 0 bases at J, with 13 bases in the middle. The CDR3 coding sequence is TGTGCCAGCTCACCACAGGCAGCGGGTGTAGCCAAAAACATTCAGTACTTC. Amino acids: CASSPQAAGVAKNIQYF.

Ten or more counts support this clonotype. The chain has TRBV10-1 and TRBJ2-1, with 11 bases identical to TRBD2. The CDR3 sequence is 16 residues long. The V gene end was trimmed by 0 bases and the J gene end by 5 bases; junction bases not matched to a gene: 3. Germline values: CDR1 WNHNN, CDR2 SYGVQD (reference sequence). CDR3 DNA sequence: TGCGCCAGCAGTGAGTCACTAGCGGGAGCTAACAATGAGCAGTTCTTC. Protein: CASSESLAGANNEQFF.

This clonotype was counted at least ten times. The CDR3 reads CASSLFQRESGEQFF. The CDR3 region has the DNA TGTGCCAGCAGCTTATTCCAGCGGGAGTCCGGGGAGCAGTTCTTC. The chain uses TRBV13 and TRBJ2-1, with TRBD2 matching over 8 bases. Unmatched junction bases numbered 10, after V lost 2 bases and J lost 10 bases. There are 15 residues in the CDR3. The germline gives CDR1 PRHDT, CDR2 FYEKMQ (reference sequence).

This clonotype was observed many times. V is TRBV12-3 or TRBV12-4 and J is TRBJ2-3; D gene unclear. The V end was cut by 3 bases, the J end by 0 bases, with 10 bases between. CDR3 size: 15 residues. The CDR3 spells CASSFSHPSTDTQYF. In nucleotides, the CDR3 is TGTGCCAGCAGTTTCTCACATCCTAGCACAGATACGCAGTATTTT.

This clonotype came up many times. The V call is TRBV2, the J call TRBJ1-4; a possible D gene is TRBD1 (6 bases). Germline CDR1 and CDR2: SNHLY and FYNNEI. V lost 5 bases and J 0 bases, leaving 7 bases between the germline ends. The CDR3 spans 14 residues. CDR3 sequence: CASSWTATNEKLFF. The CDR3 region has the DNA TGTGCCAGCAGTTGGACAGCAACTAATGAAAAACTGTTTTTT.

This clonotype was detected a few times. This chain uses TRBV5-1 with TRBJ1-1, with D tentatively TRBD1 (5 bases). The V end was cut by 2 bases, the J end by 5 bases, with 19 bases between. The CDR3 consists of 16 residues. CDR1 is SGHRS, CDR2 YFSETQ, per germline. The CDR3 region is CASSFSMERGRTEAFF. The CDR3 nucleotides are TGCGCCAGCAGCTTCTCGATGGAAAGGGGCCGGACTGAAGCTTTCTTT.

This clonotype was counted a few times. This sequence joins TRBV29-1 and TRBJ2-1; TRBD1 matches at 8 bases. The CDR3 has 15 amino acids. The ends lost 5 bases at V and 2 bases at J; junction bases unmatched: 8. Looked up from germline, CDR1 is SQVTM and CDR2 is ANQGSEA. The CDR3 loop is CSVSTQGGPYNEQFF. The CDR3 nucleotides are TGCAGCGTTTCTACACAGGGGGGCCCCTACAATGAGCAGTTCTTC.

The table lists this clonotype with a few counts. The chain recombines TRBV19 with TRBJ2-1; 12 bases map to TRBD2. CDR1 and CDR2 (germline): LNHDA, SQIVND (reference sequence). The CDR3 runs 17 residues. V trimming: 3 bases; J trimming: 2 bases; junction bases outside the gene matches: 5. The CDR3 coding sequence is TGTGCCAGTAGTATCCTTGGACTAGCGGGAACCTACAATGAGCAGTTCTTC. Translation gives CASSILGLAGTYNEQFF.

This clonotype was detected ten times or more. The chain joins TRBV11-2 to TRBJ2-5; weak D call: TRBD2 (5 bases). V lost 1 base, J lost 3 bases, and 9 bases lay in between. The germline gives CDR1 SGHAT, CDR2 FQNNGV. The CDR3 sequence is 14 residues long. CDR3 amino acids: CASSLVPGKETQYF. The CDR3 DNA follows: TGTGCCAGCAGCTTAGTCCCGGGAAAAGAGACCCAGTACTTC.

At least ten counts were recorded for this clonotype. This chain joins TRBV6-2 or TRBV6-3 and TRBJ2-7; D uncertain. Trimming left V 6 bases short and J 2 bases short, with 14 bases between. The germline V gene has CDR1 MNHEY and CDR2 SVGEGT. The CDR3 contains 14 residues. The CDR3 reads CASRNPGVTYEQYF. The CDR3 region has the DNA TGTGCCAGCAGAAACCCAGGCGTAACCTACGAGCAGTACTTC.

This clonotype was seen at least ten times. This chain uses TRBV12-3 or TRBV12-4 with TRBJ1-4; 8 bases are a match to TRBD1. The CDR3 is 14 residues long. V was pared by 6 bases and J by 5 bases, with 5 bases of the junction left unmatched. CDR3 nucleotides: TGTGCCAGCAGCCAGGGACAGGAGAATGAAAAACTGTTTTTT. Protein: CASSQGQENEKLFF.

This clonotype was counted between two and nine times. The chain couples TRBV18 to TRBJ2-1; 9 bases match TRBD1. V dropped 6 bases and J dropped 9; count of bases not matched to a gene: 12. From germline, CDR1 is KGHSH and CDR2 LQKENI. CDR3 length equals 15 residues. The CDR3 spells CASSPGTGPFSEQFF. CDR3 DNA sequence: TGTGCCAGCTCGCCCGGGACAGGGCCTTTCTCTGAGCAGTTCTTC.

This clonotype has more than one count but fewer than ten. CDR3 DNA: TGCAGTGCTAGAGATACCCTAGCGGGGGTGTTCACCGGGGAGCTGTTTTTT. It translates to CSARDTLAGVFTGELFF. The V gene is TRBV20-1, the J gene TRBJ2-2, with 10 bases identical to TRBD2. The CDR3 spans 17 residues. The trim removed 0 bases at V and 4 bases at J, leaving 8 bases unmatched. From germline, CDR1 is DFQATT and CDR2 SNEGSKA (reference sequence).